This T cell receptor (beta chain) was obtained from a study of CD8 T cells in ankylosing spondylitis. Overall study findings and caveats: Disease-linked clones bore a CD8+ phenotype, appearing relatively rarely in peripheral blood. A TCR beta motif of 7 to 9 highly homologous variants seemed to mark ankylosing spondylitis blood. Reports of some motif variants in reactive arthritis synovial fluid and blood predate this one.

CDR1 SEHNR and CDR2 FQNEAQ come from the germline V gene (reference sequence). The length of the CDR3 is 15 residues. Germline trimming cut 3 bases from V and 3 bases from J; bases unmatched to any gene: 3. MiXCR, run by TCRdb on the 5' RACE reads, gives a single entry per CDR3 protein. The sample has a few hundred thousand distinct CDR3 sequences; about 7% are singletons. This clonotype was counted ten times or more. Its antigen is unknown. Sequenced input: blood, either unsorted or a sorted T cell fraction (not recorded which). The sequence came from a male donor with ankylosing spondylitis. This sequence joins TRBV7-9 and TRBJ2-1; 9 bases map to TRBD2. CDR3 in DNA: TGTGCCAGCAGCTTGACTAGCGGACGCTACAATGAGCAGTTCTTC. It codes for CASSLTSGRYNEQFF.